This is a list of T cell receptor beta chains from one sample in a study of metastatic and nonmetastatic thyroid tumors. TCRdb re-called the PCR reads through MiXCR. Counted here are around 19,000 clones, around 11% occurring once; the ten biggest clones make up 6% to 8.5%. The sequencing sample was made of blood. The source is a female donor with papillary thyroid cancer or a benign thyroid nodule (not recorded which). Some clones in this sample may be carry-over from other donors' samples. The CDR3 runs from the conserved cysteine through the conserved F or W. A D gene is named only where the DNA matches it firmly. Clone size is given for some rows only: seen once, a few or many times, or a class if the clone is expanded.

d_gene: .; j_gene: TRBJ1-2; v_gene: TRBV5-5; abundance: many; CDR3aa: CASSSGDGYGYTF; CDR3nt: TGTGCCAGCAGCTCGGGGGACGGATATGGCTACACCTTC
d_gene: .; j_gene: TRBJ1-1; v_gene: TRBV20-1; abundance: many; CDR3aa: CSGGQGMNTEAFF; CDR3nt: TGCAGTGGAGGTCAGGGTATGAACACTGAAGCTTTCTTT
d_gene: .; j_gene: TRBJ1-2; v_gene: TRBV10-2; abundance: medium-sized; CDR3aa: CASKDSRGNYGYTF; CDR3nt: TGCGCCAGCAAAGATAGCCGGGGGAACTATGGCTACACCTTC
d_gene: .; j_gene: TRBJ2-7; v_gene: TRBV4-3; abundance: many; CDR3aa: CASSQGQGEAYEQYF; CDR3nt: TGCGCCAGCAGCCAAGGTCAGGGGGAGGCCTACGAGCAGTACTTC
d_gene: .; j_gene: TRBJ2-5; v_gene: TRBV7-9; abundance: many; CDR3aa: CASSFLGAGETQYF; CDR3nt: TGTGCCAGCAGCTTTTTAGGGGCCGGGGAGACCCAGTACTTC
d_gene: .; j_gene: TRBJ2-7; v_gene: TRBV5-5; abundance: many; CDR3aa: CASSSTSYEQYF; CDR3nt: TGTGCCAGCAGTAGTACCTCCTACGAGCAGTACTTC
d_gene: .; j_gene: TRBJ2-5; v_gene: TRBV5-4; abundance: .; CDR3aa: CASSFPGRETQYF; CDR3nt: TGTGCCAGCAGCTTCCCAGGGAGAGAGACCCAGTACTTC
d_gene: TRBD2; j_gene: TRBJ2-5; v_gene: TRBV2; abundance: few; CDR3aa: CASSEAASGRGKTQYF; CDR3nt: TGTGCCAGCAGTGAAGCGGCGAGCGGGAGAGGAAAGACCCAGTACTTC
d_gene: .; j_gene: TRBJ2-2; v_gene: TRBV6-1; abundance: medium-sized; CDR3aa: CASSEGAGSGTGELFF; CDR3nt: TGTGCCAGCAGTGAAGGGGCAGGAAGTGGGACCGGGGAGCTGTTTTTT
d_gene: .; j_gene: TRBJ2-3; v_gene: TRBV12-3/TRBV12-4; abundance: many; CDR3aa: CASSLSSGEDTQYF; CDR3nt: TGTGCCAGCAGTTTAAGTTCTGGGGAGGATACGCAGTATTTT
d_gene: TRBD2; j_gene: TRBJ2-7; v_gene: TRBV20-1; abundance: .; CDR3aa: CSAIFSGSSYEQYF; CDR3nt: TGCAGTGCTATTTTTAGCGGGAGCTCCTACGAGCAGTACTTC
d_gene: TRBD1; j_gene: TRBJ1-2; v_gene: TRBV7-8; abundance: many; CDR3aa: CASSLLGTAQGGYTF; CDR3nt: TGTGCCAGCAGCTTATTAGGGACAGCTCAGGGTGGCTACACCTTC
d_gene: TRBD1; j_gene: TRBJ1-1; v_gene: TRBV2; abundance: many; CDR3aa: CASSESRDRGTEAFF; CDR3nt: TGTGCCAGCAGTGAAAGCCGGGACAGGGGAACTGAAGCTTTCTTT
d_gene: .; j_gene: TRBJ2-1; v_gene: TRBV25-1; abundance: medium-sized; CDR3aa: CASSEGVDNEQFF; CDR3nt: TGTGCCAGCAGTGAAGGTGTCGACAATGAGCAGTTCTTC
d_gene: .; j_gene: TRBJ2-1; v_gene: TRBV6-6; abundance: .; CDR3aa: CASSYSGGTSYNEQFF; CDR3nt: TGTGCCAGCAGTTACTCCGGCGGCACCTCCTACAATGAGCAGTTCTTC
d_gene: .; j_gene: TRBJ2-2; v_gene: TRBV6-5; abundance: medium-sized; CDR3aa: CASSYGTGELFF; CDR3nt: TGTGCCAGCAGTTACGGCACCGGGGAGCTGTTTTTT
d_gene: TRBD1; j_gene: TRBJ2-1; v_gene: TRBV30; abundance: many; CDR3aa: CAWSTGQGRLNEQFF; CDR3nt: TGTGCCTGGAGTACGGGACAGGGGCGACTCAATGAGCAGTTCTTC
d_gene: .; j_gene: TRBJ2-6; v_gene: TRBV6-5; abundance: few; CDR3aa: CASSYGPSGANVLTF; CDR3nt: TGTGCCAGCAGTTACGGTCCGTCTGGGGCCAACGTCCTGACTTTC
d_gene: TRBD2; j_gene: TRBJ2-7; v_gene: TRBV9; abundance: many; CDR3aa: CASSPLAGGNDEQYF; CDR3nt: TGTGCCAGCAGCCCCCTAGCGGGAGGGAACGACGAGCAGTACTTC
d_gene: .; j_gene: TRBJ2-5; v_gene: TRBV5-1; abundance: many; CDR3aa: CASSPEGVQETQYF; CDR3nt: TGCGCCAGCAGTCCCGAGGGGGTCCAAGAGACCCAGTACTTC
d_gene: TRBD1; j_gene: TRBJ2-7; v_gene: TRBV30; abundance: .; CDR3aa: CAWSPGQAYEQYF; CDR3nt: TGTGCCTGGAGTCCGGGACAGGCCTACGAGCAGTACTTC
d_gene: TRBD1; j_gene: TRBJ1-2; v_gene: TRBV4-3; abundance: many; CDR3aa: CASSQGGGANYGYTF; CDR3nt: TGCGCCAGCAGCCAAGGAGGGGGCGCTAACTATGGCTACACCTTC
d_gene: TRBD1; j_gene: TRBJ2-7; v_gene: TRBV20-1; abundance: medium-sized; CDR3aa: CSARDRVDYEQYF; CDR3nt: TGCAGTGCGCGGGACAGGGTGGACTACGAGCAGTACTTC
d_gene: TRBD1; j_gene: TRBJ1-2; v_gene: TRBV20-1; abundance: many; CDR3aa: CSARTIQGGDYGYTF; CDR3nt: TGCAGTGCTAGAACGATACAGGGGGGGGACTATGGCTACACCTTC
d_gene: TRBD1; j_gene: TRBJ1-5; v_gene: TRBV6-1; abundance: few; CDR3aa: CASSRQGANYNQHQHF; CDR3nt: TGTGCCAGCAGTAGACAGGGGGCGAATTACAATCAGCACCAGCATTTT
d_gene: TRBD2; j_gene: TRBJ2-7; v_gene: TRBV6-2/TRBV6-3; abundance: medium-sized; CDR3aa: CASSSFPGLALYEQYF; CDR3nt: TGTGCCAGCAGTTCCTTCCCGGGACTAGCGTTATACGAGCAGTACTTC
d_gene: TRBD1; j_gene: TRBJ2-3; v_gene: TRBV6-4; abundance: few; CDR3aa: CASSYSSRGPDMQYF; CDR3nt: TGTGCCAGCAGTTACTCGAGCAGGGGGCCGGATATGCAGTATTTT
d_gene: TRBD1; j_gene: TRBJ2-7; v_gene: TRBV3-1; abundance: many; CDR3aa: CASSPIQGQGVYEQYF; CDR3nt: TGTGCCAGCAGCCCGATCCAGGGACAGGGGGTCTACGAGCAGTACTTC
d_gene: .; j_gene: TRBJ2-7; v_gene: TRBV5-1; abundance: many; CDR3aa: CASSLGSTSYEQYF; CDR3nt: TGCGCCAGCAGCTTGGGGAGTACCTCCTACGAGCAGTACTTC
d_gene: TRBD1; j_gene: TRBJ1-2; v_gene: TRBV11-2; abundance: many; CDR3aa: CASSVEGTGTNYGYTF; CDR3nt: TGTGCCAGCAGCGTAGAGGGGACAGGGACCAACTATGGCTACACCTTC
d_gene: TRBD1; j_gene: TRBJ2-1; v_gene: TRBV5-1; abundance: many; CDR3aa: CASSLPGTDNEQFF; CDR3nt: TGCGCCAGCAGCTTACCCGGGACAGACAATGAGCAGTTCTTC
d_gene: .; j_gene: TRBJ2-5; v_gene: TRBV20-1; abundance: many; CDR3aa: CSASGGDRYSAQYF; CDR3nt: TGCAGTGCTAGCGGGGGGGACAGATACTCGGCCCAGTACTTC
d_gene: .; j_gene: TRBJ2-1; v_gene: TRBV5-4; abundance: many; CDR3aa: CASSLKAGVDEQFF; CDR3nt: TGTGCCAGCAGCTTAAAAGCAGGGGTGGATGAGCAGTTCTTC
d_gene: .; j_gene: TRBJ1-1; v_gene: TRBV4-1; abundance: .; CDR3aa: CASSQDRIATEAFF; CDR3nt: TGCGCCAGCAGCCAAGATCGGATAGCCACTGAAGCTTTCTTT
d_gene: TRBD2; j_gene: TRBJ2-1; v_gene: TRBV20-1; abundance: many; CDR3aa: CSARDRTSGILRYNEQFF; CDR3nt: TGCAGTGCTAGAGACCGGACTAGCGGGATCTTAAGGTACAATGAGCAGTTCTTC
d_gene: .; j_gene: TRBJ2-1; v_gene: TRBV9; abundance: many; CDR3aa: CASSAMGSYNEQFF; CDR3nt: TGTGCCAGCAGTGCAATGGGTTCCTACAATGAGCAGTTCTTC
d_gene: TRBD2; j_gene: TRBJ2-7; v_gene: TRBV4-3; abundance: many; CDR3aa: CASSHGSRAGASDEQYF; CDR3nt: TGCGCCAGCAGCCACGGCTCTAGGGCGGGAGCGTCGGACGAGCAGTACTTC
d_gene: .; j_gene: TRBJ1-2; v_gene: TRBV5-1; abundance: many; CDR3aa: CASSLDRENYGYTF; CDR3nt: TGCGCCAGCAGCTTGGACAGGGAAAACTATGGCTACACCTTC
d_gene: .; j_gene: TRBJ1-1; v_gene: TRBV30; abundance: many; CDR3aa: CAWNPGDLNTEAFF; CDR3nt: TGTGCCTGGAACCCAGGGGACCTGAACACTGAAGCTTTCTTT
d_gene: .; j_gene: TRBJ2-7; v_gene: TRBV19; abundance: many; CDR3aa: CATADGNGEQYF; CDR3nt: TGTGCCACCGCGGACGGGAACGGGGAGCAGTACTTC
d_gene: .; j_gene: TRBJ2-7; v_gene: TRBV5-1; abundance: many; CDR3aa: CASSLSVAAYEQYF; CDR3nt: TGCGCCAGCAGCTTGTCCGTGGCGGCCTACGAGCAGTACTTC
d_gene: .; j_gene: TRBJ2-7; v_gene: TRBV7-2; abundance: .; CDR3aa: CASSSEKGDEQYF; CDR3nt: TGTGCCAGCAGTTCAGAGAAAGGCGACGAGCAGTACTTC
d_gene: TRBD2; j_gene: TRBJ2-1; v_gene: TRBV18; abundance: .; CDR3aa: CASSEQGGLAGMYEQFF; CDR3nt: TGTGCCAGCTCAGAACAGGGTGGCCTAGCGGGAATGTATGAGCAGTTCTTC
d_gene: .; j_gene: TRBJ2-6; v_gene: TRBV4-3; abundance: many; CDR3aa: CASSQKTGSGANVLTF; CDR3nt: TGCGCCAGCAGCCAAAAAACAGGCTCTGGGGCCAACGTCCTGACTTTC
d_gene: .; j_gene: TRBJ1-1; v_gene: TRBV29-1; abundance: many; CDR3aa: CSVVSEAGTEAFF; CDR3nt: TGCAGCGTTGTCTCCGAGGCGGGGACTGAAGCTTTCTTT